Listed here are 6 T cell receptor beta chains from one sample, sequenced in a study of T cell responses to AZD1222 COVID-19 vaccine. Method: immunoSEQ multiplex PCR; TCRdb's copy keeps in-frame clones and lacks some. This sample has 140,000 to 150,000 clones, with around 88% found just once. The material sequenced was peripheral blood, taken on day 0 of AZD1222 vaccination. The receptors shown here come from an adult in good health.

The count of this clone is one. This CDR3 is CASSFDTLVSYEQYF. The CDR3 nucleotides read TGCGCCAGCAGCTTTGACACACTCGTTTCCTACGAGCAGTACTTC. This chain joins TRBV5-1 and TRBJ2-7; no firm D call. Deletions cut 2 bases from V and 1 base from J, with 13 bases between. CDR3 length equals 15 residues. Per germline, CDR1 SGHRS and CDR2 YFSETQ.

CDR3 sequence (DNA): TGTGCCAGCAGCCAAGGGACTCCGGGAAGGGGCTATGGCTACACCTTC. It specifies CASSQGTPGRGYGYTF. This chain joins TRBV14 and TRBJ1-2, with D possibly TRBD1 on 5 matching bases. Trimming shortened V by 1 base and J by 4 bases, and 16 bases separated the two germline ends. The CDR3 spans 16 residues. The germline CDR1 and CDR2 sequences are SGHDN and FVKESK.

The chain is built from TRBV29-1 and TRBJ1-1, with TRBD1 identical over 10 bases. Germline assignment: CDR1 SQVTM and CDR2 ANQGSEA. The CDR3 has 15 residues. J was trimmed by 3 bases and V by 2 bases; bases with no gene match: 6. The CDR3 loop is CSVERTGGGYTEAFF. CDR3 in DNA: TGCAGCGTTGAAAGGACAGGGGGAGGGTACACTGAAGCTTTCTTT.

V usage is TRBV5-4 and J usage is TRBJ2-7; TRBD1 matches 7 bases. Unmatched junction bases numbered 9, after V lost 0 bases and J lost 3 bases. Looked up from germline, CDR1 is SGHNT and CDR2 is YYREEE (reference sequence). CDR3 length: 16 residues. The CDR3 bases are TGTGCCAGCAGCTTGGCCCCGACAGGGACCGGCTACGAGCAGTACTTC. Translating gives CASSLAPTGTGYEQYF.

The rearrangement links TRBV18 to TRBJ2-3; D is uncertain. The germline gives CDR1 KGHSH, CDR2 LQKENI. V was trimmed by 8 bases and J by 4 bases, leaving 13 bases between them. There are 13 residues in the CDR3. The CDR3 reads CASQTGSPDTQYF. The CDR3 nucleotides read TGTGCCAGCCAGACCGGAAGCCCAGATACGCAGTATTTT.

The chain is built from TRBV3-1 (or the pseudogene TRBV3-2) and TRBJ1-6; D is possibly TRBD1 (5 bases). The germline V and J ends were trimmed by 2 bases and 1 base, with 6 bases remaining between them. Germline lookup yields CDR1 LGHDT and CDR2 YNNKEL (reference sequence). The CDR3 is made up of 15 amino acids. The CDR3 loop reads CASSQQGSYNSPLHF. The CDR3 DNA reads as TGTGCCAGCAGCCAACAGGGTTCCTATAATTCACCCCTCCACTTT.